This entry lists 25 T cell receptor beta chains sequenced from one sample in a study of patients and donors after allogeneic stem cell transplantation. TCRdb re-called the RT-PCR reads through MiXCR, storing one row per CDR3 protein. The table lists some 960,000 distinct CDR3 sequences, under 20% of them singletons. What was sequenced was blood, either unsorted or a sorted T cell fraction (not recorded which). The receptors were sampled from a human donor who was either an allogeneic HSCT recipient or a stem cell or donor lymphocyte infusion donor (not recorded which). It is not recorded whose cells these are; they may come from a transplant donor.

DNA for the CDR3: TGTGCCAGCAGCTTACGGCCAGGGGGTGGCTACACCTTC. Protein product: CASSLRPGGGYTF. This chain joins TRBV7-3 and TRBJ1-2; 7 nucleotides match TRBD1. The CDR3 sequence is 13 residues long. Germline values: CDR1 SGHTA, CDR2 FQGTGA. With 2 bases clipped from V and 7 bases from J, the junction kept 4 bases outside the gene matches.

V is TRBV27 and J is TRBJ2-7; TRBD2 is a possible D gene (5 bases). This CDR3 spans 14 amino acids. Trimming stripped 5 bases from V and 3 bases from J, with 14 bases between. CDR1 and CDR2 (germline): MNHEY, SMNVEV (reference sequence). The CDR3 DNA reads TGTGCCAGCAGTGTTGGGCTAGCCGTCTACGAGCAGTACTTC. Amino acids: CASSVGLAVYEQYF.

This clonotype was counted between two and nine times. The V gene is TRBV3-1, the J gene TRBJ2-5; D is unresolved. Trimming removed 4 bases at V and 2 bases at J, with 11 bases between. Per germline, CDR1 LGHDT and CDR2 YNNKEL (reference sequence). The CDR3 contains 14 residues. DNA of the CDR3: TGTGCCAGCAGCCCAGTCCTAGGACAAGAGACCCAGTACTTC. Protein sequence: CASSPVLGQETQYF.

J is TRBJ2-5 and V is TRBV29-1; D gene unclear. The V and J ends lost 6 bases and 5 bases respectively, with 16 bases between them. Germline CDR1 is SQVTM and CDR2 is ANQGSEA. The CDR3 covers 13 residues. The CDR3 region is CSVGLLLVETQYF. The CDR3 DNA is TGCAGCGTCGGGCTACTCCTCGTGGAGACCCAGTACTTC.

In its sample, this clonotype was seen a few times. The V and J genes are TRBV20-1 and TRBJ2-7; 9 bases map to TRBD2. Germline V gene sequence: CDR1 DFQATT, CDR2 SNEGSKA (reference sequence). This CDR3 region has 16 residues. J gave up 3 bases and V 6 bases, and 15 bases lay outside the gene matches. This CDR3 is CSAIAGASPGSYEQYF. As DNA, the CDR3 is TGCAGTGCGATAGCGGGAGCATCGCCCGGGAGCTACGAGCAGTACTTC.

Only a few counts were recorded for this clonotype. The chain is built from TRBV5-1 and TRBJ1-5, with a weak D call TRBD1 (5 bases). V was clipped by 0 bases and J by 6 bases, with 25 bases between them. Looked up from germline, CDR1 is SGHRS and CDR2 is YFSETQ. The CDR3 loop spans 19 amino acids. Here the CDR3 reads CASSLEAPWTRDLGQPQHF. CDR3 sequence (DNA): TGCGCCAGCAGCTTGGAAGCTCCTTGGACCAGGGACTTGGGTCAGCCCCAGCATTTT.

Only a few counts were recorded for this clonotype. J is TRBJ2-2 and V is TRBV19, with D tentatively TRBD2 (7 bases). Germline V CDR1 and CDR2: LNHDA, SQIVND (reference sequence). The V gene lost 5 bases and the J gene lost 4 bases, with 14 bases spanning the gap. This CDR3 is 15 amino acids long. The CDR3 is CASSSGGPTTGELFF. CDR3 sequence (DNA): TGTGCCAGTAGTTCCGGGGGGCCGACCACCGGGGAGCTGTTTTTT.

A few counts support this clonotype. This sequence joins TRBV20-1 and TRBJ2-3; either TRBD1 or TRBD2 may supply D (6 bases each). There are 14 residues in the CDR3. Germline V CDR1 and CDR2: DFQATT, SNEGSKA (reference sequence). V was pared by 2 bases and J by 2 bases, with 11 bases between. The CDR3 loop reads CSARRRDTTDTQYF. The CDR3, as DNA: TGCAGTGCTAGACGGCGGGACACCACAGATACGCAGTATTTT.

The chain uses TRBV4-3 and TRBJ2-7; 9 bases line up with TRBD1. CDR3 length equals 15 residues. Germline assignment: CDR1 LGHNA and CDR2 YSLEER. The trim removed 5 bases at V and 3 bases at J, leaving 8 bases unmatched. DNA of the CDR3: TGCGCCAGCAGCGCGTCCGGGACAGGGCTCTACGAGCAGTACTTC. Translated, it gives CASSASGTGLYEQYF.

This rearrangement joins TRBV20-1 to TRBJ1-4; D is perhaps TRBD1 (6 bases). This CDR3 has 14 residues. V lost 6 bases, J lost 7 bases, and 18 bases lay in between. Germline assignment: CDR1 DFQATT and CDR2 SNEGSKA (reference sequence). The CDR3 DNA sequence: TGCAGTGCGAACAGGGACGCAACAGGTGAAAAACTGTTTTTT. Translated, it gives CSANRDATGEKLFF.

In this sample, this clonotype turned up many times. CDR3 sequence: CASSEPGDLNTEAFF. CDR3 in DNA: TGTGCCAGCAGTGAACCAGGGGATCTGAACACTGAAGCTTTCTTT. The chain has TRBV25-1 and TRBJ1-1, with D possibly matching TRBD1 (6 bases). The CDR3 length is 15 residues. Trimming removed 2 bases at V and 0 bases at J, with 10 bases between. From germline, CDR1 is MGHDK and CDR2 SYGVNS.

This CDR3 reads CASSKELQCHINYGYTF. CDR3 in DNA: TGTGCCAGCAGCAAAGAGCTGCAGTGCCACATTAACTATGGCTACACCTTC. This chain links TRBV21-1 with TRBJ1-2. TRBV21-1 corresponds to a pseudogene. This CDR3 has 17 amino acids.

This clonotype was detected a few times. The chain is built from TRBV7-6 and TRBJ2-7; a weak D match, TRBD1 (5 bases). The CDR3 runs 13 residues. V lost 5 bases to trimming and J lost 6 bases, with 14 bases between them. Germline CDR1 is SGHVS and CDR2 is FNYEAQ. CDR3 DNA sequence: TGTGCCAGCAGCGACAGATTTCTAAGCGAGCAGTACTTC. This sequence encodes CASSDRFLSEQYF.

This sequence joins TRBV3-1 and TRBJ1-2; D is possibly TRBD1 (5 bases). The CDR3 has 17 residues. Germline CDR1 and CDR2: LGHDT and YNNKEL (reference sequence). The V gene lost 4 bases and the J gene lost 8 bases, with 26 bases spanning the gap. The CDR3 sequence is CASSPPGAALRNEGYTF. CDR3 coding DNA: TGTGCCAGCAGCCCCCCTGGGGCAGCTCTCAGGAACGAGGGCTACACCTTC. The complete variable domain, with remaining parts taken from reference TRBV3-1 and TRBJ1-2, reads DTAVSQTPKYLVTQMGNDKSIKCEQNLGHDTMYWYKQDSKKFLKIMFSYNNKELIINETVPNRFSPKSPDKAHLNLHINSLELGDSAVYFCASSPPGAALRNEGYTFGSGTRLTVV.

The V call is TRBV25-1, the J call TRBJ1-1; D unresolved. The V end was cut by 0 bases, the J end by 2 bases, with 13 bases between. Germline assignment: CDR1 MGHDK and CDR2 SYGVNS. The CDR3 extends over 16 amino acids. DNA for the CDR3: TGTGCCAGCAGTGAATATATAGGTACCAAAAACACTGAAGCTTTCTTT. This encodes CASSEYIGTKNTEAFF.

The gene calls are TRBV25-1 and TRBJ1-1, with D hard to call. Germline values: CDR1 MGHDK, CDR2 SYGVNS. The CDR3 consists of 20 residues. V was shortened by 1 base and J by 0 bases, with 24 bases between the two germline ends. In DNA, the CDR3 is TGTGCCAGCAGTGAATCTCGGGAGAGAGGTGCCCACCCCATGAACACTGAAGCTTTCTTT. Encoded protein: CASSESRERGAHPMNTEAFF.

The V and J genes are TRBV20-1 and TRBJ2-3; a weak D match, TRBD2 (6 bases). CDR3 length: 12 amino acids. Germline V gene lookup returns CDR1 DFQATT and CDR2 SNEGSKA (reference sequence). The V end was cut by 3 bases, the J end by 3 bases, with 7 bases between. The CDR3 region has the DNA TGCAGTGCTAGGACTAGAACAGATACGCAGTATTTT. Translated: CSARTRTDTQYF.

V and J are TRBV18 and TRBJ2-7; TRBD1 agrees at 9 bases. Germline values: CDR1 KGHSH, CDR2 LQKENI. The ends lost 3 bases at V and 7 bases at J; junction bases unmatched: 7. CDR3 length: 14 amino acids. The CDR3 DNA sequence: TGTGCCAGCTCACCCAGACAGGGGGATACAGAGCAGTACTTC. Encoded protein: CASSPRQGDTEQYF.

This clonotype was picked up a small number of times. V usage is TRBV5-6 and J usage is TRBJ1-1, with 7 bases fitting TRBD1. This CDR3 comprises 17 residues. Germline CDR1 and CDR2: SGHDT and YYEEEE. V dropped 2 bases and J dropped 0; count of bases not matched to a gene: 10. The CDR3 nucleotides read TGTGCCAGCAGCTTCTTCTCCGGGACAGCTATGAACACTGAAGCTTTCTTT. This sequence encodes CASSFFSGTAMNTEAFF.

The table lists this clonotype with a few counts. The V and J genes are TRBV11-2 and TRBJ2-4, with TRBD1 matching 7 bases. The V gene end was trimmed by 3 bases and the J gene end by 0 bases; junction bases not matched to a gene: 5. The CDR3 has 16 residues. Germline V gene lookup returns CDR1 SGHAT and CDR2 FQNNGV. CDR3 sequence reads: CASSFSSGGAKNIQYF. DNA of the CDR3: TGTGCCAGCAGCTTTAGCTCAGGGGGAGCCAAAAACATTCAGTACTTC.

The V call is TRBV15, the J call TRBJ1-4, with TRBD1 matching 7 bases. J gave up 7 bases and V 4 bases, and 6 bases lay outside the gene matches. The CDR3 runs to 14 residues. CDR1 and CDR2 from the germline V gene are LNHNV and YYDKDF (reference sequence). The CDR3 loop reads CATSKDRWSEKLFF. DNA for the CDR3: TGTGCCACCAGCAAGGACAGGTGGAGTGAAAAACTGTTTTTT.

This clonotype has more than one count but fewer than ten. V usage is TRBV20-1 and J usage is TRBJ1-6; D perhaps matches TRBD1 (5 bases). Germline V lookup: CDR1 DFQATT, CDR2 SNEGSKA (reference sequence). The CDR3 consists of 17 residues. V was clipped by 2 bases and J by 4 bases, with 18 bases between them. The CDR3 DNA follows: TGCAGTGCTAGAATGGAAGGGAGGGGTTTATATAATTCACCCCTCCACTTT. Its translation is CSARMEGRGLYNSPLHF.

The CDR3 nucleotides read TGTGCCAGCTCACCGAACGGGGTCGATGGCTACACCTTC. Translation gives CASSPNGVDGYTF. The V gene is TRBV18, the J gene TRBJ1-2; D gene unclear. The germline CDR1 and CDR2 sequences are KGHSH and LQKENI. This CDR3 is 13 amino acids long. V lost 3 bases, J lost 6 bases, and 11 bases lay in between.

A few counts support this clonotype. The V gene is TRBV27, the J gene TRBJ2-1; D is possibly TRBD2 (5 bases). This CDR3 is 16 amino acids long. V was clipped by 5 bases and J by 0 bases, with 14 bases between them. Germline V gives CDR1 MNHEY, CDR2 SMNVEV (reference sequence). The CDR3 DNA reads as TGTGCCAGCAGTACCCGGACTCAGAGCTCCTACAATGAGCAGTTCTTC. Protein: CASSTRTQSSYNEQFF.

This rearrangement joins TRBV7-9 to TRBJ2-2; 7 bases are a match to TRBD1. The CDR3 has 15 amino acids. The trim removed 5 bases at V and 3 bases at J, leaving 6 bases unmatched. The germline gives CDR1 SEHNR, CDR2 FQNEAQ (reference sequence). CDR3 region: CASSLDRVDTGELFF. The DNA for the CDR3 is TGTGCCAGCAGCCTCGACAGGGTGGACACCGGGGAGCTGTTTTTT. The full variable domain, completed using reference TRBV7-9 and TRBJ2-2, is DTGVSQNPRHKITKRGQNVTFRCDPISEHNRLYWYRQTLGQGPEFLTYFQNEAQLEKSRLLSDRFSAERPKGSFSTLEIQRTEQGDSAMYLCASSLDRVDTGELFFGEGSRLTVL.